A single TCR beta chain is shown here with its context. Sequenced by immunoSEQ multiplex PCR; TCRdb stores in-frame clones only, minus some. The repertoire holds about 36,000 clones, with 88% as singletons. These data come from a study of T cell changes during pregnancy in multiple sclerosis. This CDR3 has 16 amino acids. Trimming removed 1 base from V and 6 bases from J; junction bases left unmatched: 9. Germline CDR1 reads SGHRS; CDR2 reads YFSETQ. This material consisted of CD8+ T cells from peripheral blood mononuclear cells, taken in the third trimester of pregnancy. The clonotype comes from a female donor with multiple sclerosis, enrolled in a pregnancy study. The chain employs TRBV5-1 and TRBJ1-2; TRBD1 aligns across 10 bases. CDR3 sequence reads: CASSLRGTGVVDGYTF. CDR3 bases: TGCGCCAGCAGCTTGAGGGGGACAGGGGTAGTAGATGGCTACACCTTC.